This TCR beta chain derives from a study of blood T cell repertoires in COVID-19. Study at large: The study drew acute and convalescent COVID-19 samples from the United States, Italy and Spain. T cells, B-cell-depleted T cells, or PBMCs supplied cDNA or gDNA.

The germline V and J ends were trimmed by 3 bases and 0 bases, with 10 bases remaining between them. Germline-derived CDR1 and CDR2 are SGDLS and YYNGEE. The CDR3 spans 15 residues. Study processing details: The authors estimated nucleated cell counts from reference gene primer amplification. Using immunoSEQ multiplex PCR, the repertoire was profiled, and TCRdb retains in-frame clones only, with some absent. V and J calls plus clone size are reproduced from that table; the DNA served to infer D and trimming. The data contain a few hundred thousand clones, roughly 89% of them singletons. The sequence came from a young man with acute or convalescent COVID-19. Sequencing was carried out using peripheral blood. This chain joins TRBV9 and TRBJ1-5; D call uncertain. The CDR3 nucleotides read TGTGCCAGCAGCGGGTCCGCTAATAGCAATCAGCCCCAGCATTTT. Its translation is CASSGSANSNQPQHF.